A single sample is the source of the 20 T cell receptor beta chains below, sequenced in a study of blood T cell repertoires in COVID-19. Repertoires were generated with immunoSEQ multiplex PCR, while TCRdb's copy carries only in-frame clones and drops some. Of 210,000 or so clones listed, roughly 88% are singletons. Input material: peripheral blood. The receptors stem from a middle-aged woman who had recovered from COVID-19.

This clone occurred a few times. This chain joins TRBV27 and TRBJ1-1; no clear D. The CDR3 is 13 amino acids. CDR1 is MNHEY, CDR2 SMNVEV, per germline (reference sequence). V lost 5 bases, J lost 1 base, and 8 bases lay in between. The CDR3 is CASSVTPNTEAFF. The CDR3 DNA reads TGTGCCAGCAGTGTGACACCGAACACTGAAGCTTTCTTT.

The J gene is TRBJ2-7, the V gene TRBV30, with D hard to call. V gave up 4 bases and J gave up 6 bases, with 10 bases separating them. CDR3 length: 11 residues. Germline assignment: CDR1 GTSNPN and CDR2 SVGIG (reference sequence). CDR3 in amino acids: CAWTASREQYF. The CDR3 coding sequence is TGTGCCTGGACAGCTAGTCGCGAGCAGTACTTC.

This clone was counted a few times. This chain connects TRBV14 to TRBJ2-1; 9 positions match TRBD2. This CDR3 is built from 17 residues. The V segment lost 3 bases and the J segment 4 bases; nucleotides outside the gene matches: 10. Germline CDR1 and CDR2: SGHDN and FVKESK. CDR3 bases: TGTGCCAGCAGCCATAAGATAGGACTAGCGCCTTACAATGAGCAGTTCTTC. This sequence encodes CASSHKIGLAPYNEQFF. Drawing the rest from reference TRBV14 and TRBJ2-1, the complete variable domain is EAGVTQFPSHSVIEKGQTVTLRCDPISGHDNLYWYRRVMGKEIKFLLHFVKESKQDESGMPNNRFLAERTGGTYSTLKVQPAELEDSGVYFCASSHKIGLAPYNEQFFGPGTRLTVL.

The rearrangement uses TRBV27 and TRBJ2-1; D gene ambiguous. There are 15 residues in the CDR3. Trimming cost V 2 bases and J 3 bases, with 11 bases left between them. Looked up from germline, CDR1 is MNHEY and CDR2 is SMNVEV (reference sequence). The CDR3 sequence: CASSLVARDYNEQFF. Here the CDR3 DNA reads TGTGCCAGCAGTTTAGTGGCTAGAGACTACAATGAGCAGTTCTTC.

The chain carries TRBV28 and TRBJ1-5; no reliable D call. V was clipped by 1 base and J by 0 bases, with 7 bases between them. The CDR3 consists of 15 residues. Germline V gene lookup returns CDR1 MDHEN and CDR2 SYDVKM. CDR3 protein: CASSLSGHSNQPQHF. In nucleotides, the CDR3 is TGTGCCAGCAGTTTATCAGGTCATAGCAATCAGCCCCAGCATTTT. The full variable domain, completed using reference TRBV28 and TRBJ1-5, is DVKVTQSSRYLVKRTGEKVFLECVQDMDHENMFWYRQDPGLGLRLIYFSYDVKMKEKGDIPEGYSVSREKKERFSLILESASTNQTSMYLCASSLSGHSNQPQHFGDGTRLSIL.

This chain links TRBV2 with TRBJ2-1; 10 bases are a match to TRBD2. V shed 4 bases and J 9 bases; nucleotides not matched to a gene: 9. The CDR3 spans 15 residues. Germline CDR1 SNHLY, CDR2 FYNNEI. The CDR3 loop reads CASSVSSGSYGEQFF. The CDR3, as DNA: TGTGCCAGCAGTGTTTCTAGCGGGAGTTACGGTGAGCAGTTCTTC.

The V call is TRBV2, the J call TRBJ2-5, with 12 bases fitting TRBD2. Germline V CDR1 and CDR2: SNHLY, FYNNEI. The CDR3 is 17 amino acids. The V and J ends lost 3 bases and 3 bases, in that order; junction bases with no gene match: 8. CDR3 bases: TGTGCCAGCAGTGACCCTAGCGGGAGGGCCAGGAAAGAGACCCAGTACTTC. The encoded protein is CASSDPSGRARKETQYF.

This clone turned up a few times. V and J are TRBV7-9 and TRBJ2-2; the D gene is possibly TRBD1 (5 bases). V gave up 6 bases and J gave up 3 bases, with 11 bases separating them. The germline CDR1 and CDR2 sequences are SEHNR and FQNEAQ (reference sequence). This CDR3 has 14 residues. The CDR3 sequence is CASSQDSDTGELFF. In DNA, the CDR3 is TGTGCCAGCAGTCAAGACAGCGACACCGGGGAGCTGTTTTTT.

The chain recombines TRBV6-5 with TRBJ2-1, with D unclear. V was cut by 7 bases and J by 5 bases, with 18 bases left in between. Germline values: CDR1 MNHEY, CDR2 SVGAGI. The CDR3 is 15 amino acids. CDR3 amino acids: CASTYERAGDNEQFF. CDR3 DNA: TGTGCCAGCACGTACGAGCGAGCCGGAGACAATGAGCAGTTCTTC.

The V and J genes are TRBV28 and TRBJ2-7; D remains ambiguous. Germline loops: CDR1 MDHEN, CDR2 SYDVKM. This CDR3 is 11 amino acids long. V was cut by 2 bases and J by 6 bases, with 5 bases left in between. The CDR3 is CASSLRSEQYF. CDR3 in DNA: TGTGCCAGCAGTTTAAGGAGCGAGCAGTACTTC.

The V and J genes are TRBV4-3 and TRBJ1-2; D perhaps matches TRBD1 (5 bases). There are 15 residues in the CDR3. V gave up 0 bases and J gave up 4 bases, with 12 bases separating them. The germline gives CDR1 LGHNA, CDR2 YSLEER. This CDR3 is CASSQDRGFGYGYTF. CDR3 nucleotide sequence: TGCGCCAGCAGCCAAGACCGGGGGTTCGGCTATGGCTACACCTTC.

This clone was picked up one time. This chain uses TRBV5-4 with TRBJ1-2; TRBD1 is a possible D gene (6 bases). The CDR3 sequence is 17 residues long. V lost 0 bases, J lost 6 bases, and 21 bases lay in between. Germline V CDR1 and CDR2: SGHNT, YYREEE (reference sequence). CDR3 protein: CASSLGSSIGTSHGYTF. CDR3 nucleotides: TGTGCCAGCAGCTTGGGATCTTCGATCGGGACAAGCCATGGCTACACCTTC. Filled out from reference TRBV5-4 and TRBJ1-2, the complete variable domain reads ETGVTQSPTHLIKTRGQQVTLRCSSQSGHNTVSWYQQALGQGPQFIFQYYREEENGRGNFPPRFSGLQFPNYSSELNVNALELDDSALYLCASSLGSSIGTSHGYTFGSGTRLTVV.

The CDR3: CASSLLAGGSDTQYF. The CDR3 DNA reads as TGTGCCAGCAGCTTGCTAGCGGGAGGGTCGGATACGCAGTATTTT. The chain recombines TRBV7-9 with TRBJ2-3, with 12 bases that match TRBD2. The germline gives CDR1 SEHNR, CDR2 FQNEAQ (reference sequence). The CDR3 has 15 residues. V lost 3 bases, J lost 6 bases, and 4 bases stayed unmatched.

This clone has only a few counts. The chain is built from TRBV2 and TRBJ2-5, with 11 positions matching TRBD2. The CDR3 runs 14 residues. V lost 10 bases and J lost 2; bases outside the gene matches: 6. Germline CDR1 reads SNHLY; CDR2 reads FYNNEI. The CDR3, as DNA: TGTGCCACCAGGCTAGCGGGAGGACAAGAGACCCAGTACTTC. Protein: CATRLAGGQETQYF.

V usage is TRBV7-2 and J usage is TRBJ2-7; D remains unclear. Trimming stripped 5 bases from V and 4 bases from J, with 9 bases between. The CDR3 is made up of 12 amino acids. Germline CDR1 is SGHTA and CDR2 is FQGNSA. The CDR3 nucleotides are TGTGCCAGCAGCGAGAATATGTACGAGCAGTACTTC. Protein sequence: CASSENMYEQYF.

The chain uses TRBV12-3 or TRBV12-4 and TRBJ2-1, with D perhaps matching TRBD2 (5 bases). The CDR3 is 13 residues long. The ends were cut back, 7 bases at V and 4 bases at J, with 11 bases in the middle. The DNA for the CDR3 is TGTGCCAGCACGGGGTACTCTTACAATGAGCAGTTCTTC. Translating it yields CASTGYSYNEQFF.

The chain recombines TRBV7-8 with TRBJ1-6; D might be TRBD1 (5 bases). With 5 bases removed from V and 9 bases from J, the gap between germline ends came to 14 bases. The length of the CDR3 is 14 residues. Germline assignment: CDR1 SGHVS and CDR2 FQNEAQ. Here the CDR3 reads CASSARVATSPLHF. The CDR3 DNA follows: TGTGCCAGCAGCGCCAGGGTCGCGACTTCACCCCTCCACTTT.

The chain is built from TRBV9 and TRBJ2-1; D gene ambiguous. V dropped 3 bases and J dropped 6 bases, with 19 bases sitting between them. The CDR3 is 16 residues long. Germline values: CDR1 SGDLS, CDR2 YYNGEE. The CDR3 nucleotides read TGTGCCAGCAGCGGACCCGATACCCAGCGTCGCAATGAGCAGTTCTTC. As protein: CASSGPDTQRRNEQFF.

The rearrangement links TRBV28 to TRBJ1-2; 10 bases agree with TRBD1. Germline V lookup: CDR1 MDHEN, CDR2 SYDVKM. V trimming: 10 bases; J trimming: 2 bases; junction bases outside the gene matches: 19. This CDR3 region has 18 residues. The CDR3 here is CATPGNKLGQGDNYGYTF. The CDR3 nucleotides are TGTGCCACCCCGGGGAATAAGCTCGGACAGGGGGACAACTATGGCTACACCTTC.

V is TRBV5-1 and J is TRBJ1-3, with 8 bases fitting TRBD1. Germline V CDR1 and CDR2: SGHRS, YFSETQ. This CDR3 has 17 residues. V lost 2 bases to trimming and J lost 1 base; unmatched junction nucleotides: 8. Here the CDR3 reads CASSLGQGDGSGNTIYF. Written as DNA, the CDR3 is TGCGCCAGCAGCTTAGGACAGGGCGATGGATCTGGAAACACCATATATTTT.